The rows below give T cell receptor beta chains drawn from one sample of a study of T cells in Graves' hyperthyroidism and ophthalmopathy. TCRdb independently ran MiXCR on the multiplex PCR reads; one entry per CDR3 protein. This repertoire shows 550,000 to 800,000 distinct CDR3 sequences, 16% found once; its top ten account for under 10%. Sequencing was performed on blood. The receptors were gathered from a man between 18 and 29 years old with Graves' hyperthyroidism. CDR3s leave out the opening cysteine and the closing phenylalanine or tryptophan.

J gene,V gene,CDR3 protein
TRBJ2-7,TRBV12-3/TRBV12-4,ASSAQQGDEQY
TRBJ2-2,TRBV2,ASAGEVTGELF
TRBJ2-1,TRBV28,ASSSSGTSGFYNEQF
TRBJ2-7,TRBV7-9,ASSLLGGIDQY
TRBJ1-1,TRBV4-1,ASSHPGTENTEAF
TRBJ1-5,TRBV11-2,ASSLAAGSNQPQH
TRBJ2-7,TRBV28,ASSTSPQATYEQY
TRBJ2-3,TRBV29-1,SAQGLAGTSTDTQY
TRBJ2-2,TRBV28,ASSHITEGELF
TRBJ2-4,TRBV7-2,ASSFGVGQGLDIQY
TRBJ1-3,TRBV6-2/TRBV6-3,ASRPGGPGNTIY
TRBJ2-2,TRBV7-3,ASSSMTASTGELF
TRBJ2-1,TRBV3-1,ASSQDTGGEQF
TRBJ2-2,TRBV4-3,ASSHEGLGELF
TRBJ2-2,TRBV7-9,ASSPTPGHPPGELF
TRBJ2-3,TRBV18,ASSPPGGPQY
TRBJ2-1,TRBV9,ASSVGHTLRNEQS
TRBJ2-7,TRBV5-1,ASSTGTEKTSGVSYEQY
TRBJ2-1,TRBV28,ASSKAGGNEQF
TRBJ1-4,TRBV7-8,ASSFGFGANEKLF
TRBJ1-6,TRBV4-3,ASSQDGLPNNSPLH
TRBJ2-7,TRBV25-1,ASSESVVGGLAGGDEQY
TRBJ1-1,TRBV28,ASSLLPGQGTTEAF
TRBJ2-1,TRBV28,ASSELAGGIGEQF
TRBJ2-3,TRBV28,ATKPGTSADTQY
TRBJ2-3,TRBV28,ASTHGGRSTDTQY
TRBJ1-2,TRBV9,ASSPGGGARNGYT
TRBJ2-7,TRBV20-1,SARVTVSYEQY
TRBJ1-2,TRBV6-1,AIGSPNYGYT
TRBJ2-5,TRBV24-1,ATSDLRDRDAQY
TRBJ2-3,TRBV2,ASSEILAGGTDTQY
TRBJ2-7,TRBV18,ASSPPAATYEQY
TRBJ2-2,TRBV12-3/TRBV12-4,ASSLRGGVTGELF
TRBJ2-7,TRBV28,ASNPRGSYEQY
TRBJ1-6,TRBV18,ASSPTQDSPLH
TRBJ2-7,TRBV11-2,ASSFTAGQDYEQY
TRBJ2-7,TRBV20-1,SARDPGTWNYEQY
TRBJ2-1,TRBV7-9,ASSPGTGRLLGQF
TRBJ1-1,TRBV12-3/TRBV12-4,ASSPGLLNTEAF
TRBJ1-2,TRBV28,ASKLGGQGEEGYT
TRBJ2-2,TRBV9,ASSASTGTGELF
TRBJ2-7,TRBV6-1,ATGDPFSYEQY
TRBJ1-3,TRBV6-5,ASSYNRYSGNTIY
TRBJ1-2,TRBV20-1,SARVRTGAAGYT
TRBJ2-3,TRBV12-3/TRBV12-4,ARISRQNPLTDTQY
TRBJ1-4,TRBV20-1,SPRRGREKLF
TRBJ2-1,TRBV20-1,SVQGQGAYNEQF
TRBJ2-7,TRBV5-8,ASSLEAGQGLYEQY